The clone carrying this TCR beta chain was observed a few times. Using its own MiXCR run on the 5' RACE reads, TCRdb lists one record per CDR3 protein. The sample lists about 200,000 distinct CDR3 sequences, more than 15% occurring once. The data were taken from a study of identical twins. The CDR3 totals 14 residues. The germline V gene encodes CDR1 WSHSY and CDR2 SAAADI. Trimming took 0 bases from V and 3 from J, leaving 8 bases between them. These data also formed part of another study, on T cells expressing NK-cell markers.

The sequenced sample consisted of CD8+ T cells sorted from blood. The chain links TRBV10-2 to TRBJ1-2; D possibly corresponds to TRBD1 (5 bases). This clonotype was sampled from a woman aged 18-29 years in good health. CDR3 in amino acids: CASSESKGDYGYTF. In nucleotides, the CDR3 is TGCGCCAGCAGTGAGTCGAAAGGGGACTATGGCTACACCTTC.